A single T cell receptor beta chain is shown here with its context. This specimen belongs to a study of blood T cell repertoires in COVID-19. Looking at the study overall: Specimens from acute and convalescent COVID-19 originated in the United States, Italy and Spain. In each case, the material was cDNA or gDNA derived from T cells, B-cell-depleted T cells, or PBMCs.

The germline V gene has CDR1 SGHRS and CDR2 YFSETQ. Trimming removed 3 bases from V and 3 bases from J, with 16 bases in between. The CDR3 is 15 amino acids. Authors' processing steps: Counts of nucleated cells, estimated from reference gene primer amplification, were obtained. Some clones are missing from TCRdb's copy, which holds only in-frame ones; the method was immunoSEQ multiplex PCR. The V and J calls and clone size are taken from that table; D and trimming were inferred from the DNA. The sample has more than 200,000 clones, around nine tenths seen once; the top ten hold roughly 2.5%. The sequence was collected from a woman aged 60-70 years with acute or convalescent COVID-19. Sequenced input: peripheral blood. The rearrangement uses TRBV5-1 and TRBJ2-7, with a possible D match to TRBD1 (5 bases). CDR3 in DNA: TGCGCCAGCAGCTACCAAGGGGCATCGAACTACGAGCAGTACTTC. Amino acid sequence: CASSYQGASNYEQYF.